The 8 T cell receptor beta chains in this list originate from one sample, sequenced in a study of blood T cell repertoires in COVID-19. Sequencing used immunoSEQ multiplex PCR; TCRdb keeps in-frame clones, though not all of them. Found here are about 130,000 clones, around 80% of them singletons; the top ten hold under 14%. Sequenced input: peripheral blood. Source of these receptors: a human donor in a cohort sampled during active COVID-19.

The V call is TRBV6-5, the J call TRBJ1-6; D is undetermined. V was shortened by 7 bases and J by 0 bases, with 7 bases between the two germline ends. The CDR3 has 14 residues. CDR1 and CDR2 from the germline V gene are MNHEY and SVGAGI. For the CDR3, the DNA is TGTGCCAGCACAGGAAGCTCCTATAATTCACCCCTCCACTTT. This encodes CASTGSSYNSPLHF.

V usage is TRBV15 and J usage is TRBJ2-7; TRBD1 might be the D (6 bases). Looked up from germline, CDR1 is LNHNV and CDR2 is YYDKDF (reference sequence). V was shortened by 2 bases and J by 2 bases, with 13 bases between the two germline ends. There are 15 residues in the CDR3. CDR3: CATSRFRDNPYEQYF. The CDR3 DNA sequence: TGTGCCACCAGCAGATTCCGGGACAACCCCTACGAGCAGTACTTC.

Written as DNA, the CDR3 is TGTGCCAGTACCCCCGGACAGGTCAATCAGCCCCAGCATTTT. Its translation: CASTPGQVNQPQHF. V is TRBV19 and J is TRBJ1-5; 7 nucleotides agree with TRBD1. Germline V lookup: CDR1 LNHDA, CDR2 SQIVND (reference sequence). The CDR3 covers 14 residues. The V segment lost 7 bases and the J segment 3 bases; nucleotides outside the gene matches: 6.

The chain uses TRBV5-1 and TRBJ2-7, with TRBD2 as a possible D gene (6 bases). V lost 4 bases and J lost 7, with 21 bases in between. The CDR3 consists of 15 residues. Germline V gene data show CDR1 as SGHRS and CDR2 as YFSETQ. For the CDR3, the DNA is TGCGCCAGCAGCGGGGGAGGACGACAAACGGGGGAGCAGTACTTC. Protein: CASSGGGRQTGEQYF.

V gene TRBV19 combines with J gene TRBJ1-5, with 7 bases that match TRBD1. V gave up 5 bases and J gave up 5 bases; unmatched junction bases: 12. This CDR3 comprises 16 residues. The V gene's germline CDR1 is LNHDA and CDR2 SQIVND (reference sequence). CDR3 bases: TGTGCCAGTAGTGAGGGGTTGACAGGGCCGTATCAGCCCCAGCATTTT. Translated, it gives CASSEGLTGPYQPQHF.

The J gene is TRBJ2-5, the V gene TRBV4-1; D remains unclear. Trimming cost V 2 bases and J 1 base, with 11 bases left between them. There are 15 residues in the CDR3. Germline loops: CDR1 MGHRA, CDR2 YSYEKL. This CDR3 reads CASSQSLSPQETQYF. In nucleotides, the CDR3 is TGCGCCAGCAGCCAATCGTTATCCCCCCAAGAGACCCAGTACTTC.

This chain uses TRBV5-6 with TRBJ2-3; D not resolved. CDR3 size: 18 residues. The ends were cut back, 2 bases at V and 0 bases at J, with 19 bases in the middle. Germline assignment: CDR1 SGHDT and CDR2 YYEEEE. CDR3 in amino acids: CASSLLVTITTSTDTQYF. The CDR3, as DNA: TGTGCCAGCAGCTTATTGGTTACCATCACTACTAGCACAGATACGCAGTATTTT.

This rearrangement joins TRBV6-6 to TRBJ1-1; D is possibly TRBD1 (5 bases). This CDR3 comprises 12 residues. Trimming shortened V by 2 bases and J by 7 bases, and 8 bases separated the two germline ends. Germline loops: CDR1 MNHNY, CDR2 SVGAGI (reference sequence). The CDR3 DNA reads as TGTGCCAGCAGTTACAGGGGCGATGAAGCTTTCTTT. This encodes CASSYRGDEAFF.